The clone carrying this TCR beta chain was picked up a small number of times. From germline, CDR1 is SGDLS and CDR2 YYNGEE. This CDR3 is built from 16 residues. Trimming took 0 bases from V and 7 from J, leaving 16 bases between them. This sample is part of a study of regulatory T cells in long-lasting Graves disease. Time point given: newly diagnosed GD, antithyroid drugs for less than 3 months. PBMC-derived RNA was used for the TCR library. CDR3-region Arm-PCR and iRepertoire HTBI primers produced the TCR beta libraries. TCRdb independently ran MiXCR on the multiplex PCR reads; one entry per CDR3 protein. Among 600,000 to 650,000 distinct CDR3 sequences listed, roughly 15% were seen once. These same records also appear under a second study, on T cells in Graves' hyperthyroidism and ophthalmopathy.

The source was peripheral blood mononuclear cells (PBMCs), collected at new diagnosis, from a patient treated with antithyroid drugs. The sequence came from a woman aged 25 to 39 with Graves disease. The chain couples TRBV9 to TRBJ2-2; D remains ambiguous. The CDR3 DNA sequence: TGTGCCAGCAGCGTAGCCCCGGATCCAGGCTACGGGGAGCTGTTTTTT. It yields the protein CASSVAPDPGYGELFF.